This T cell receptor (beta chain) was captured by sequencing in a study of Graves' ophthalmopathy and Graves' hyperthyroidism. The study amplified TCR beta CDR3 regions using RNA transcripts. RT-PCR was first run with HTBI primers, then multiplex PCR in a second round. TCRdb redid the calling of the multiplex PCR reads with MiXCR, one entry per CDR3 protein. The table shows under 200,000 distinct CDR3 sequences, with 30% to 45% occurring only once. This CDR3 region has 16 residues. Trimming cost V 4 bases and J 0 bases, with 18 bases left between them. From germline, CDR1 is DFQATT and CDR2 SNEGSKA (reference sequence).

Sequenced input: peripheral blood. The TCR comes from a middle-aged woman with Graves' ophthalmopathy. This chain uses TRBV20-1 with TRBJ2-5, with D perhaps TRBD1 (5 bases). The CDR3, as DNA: TGCAGTGCTATCCCGACATGGGGCTCGTACCAAGAGACCCAGTACTTC. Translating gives CSAIPTWGSYQETQYF.